This TCR beta chain is from a study of cytomegalovirus exposure and HLA in healthy donors. A word on this clone: Its antigen is not identified.

Findings and caveats of the study: Specificity of a few CMV-associated chains for CMV antigens was verified in vitro. The authors judged a highly shared variant cluster likely a sequencing artifact.

This CDR3 has 13 amino acids. CDR1 and CDR2 (germline): MNHEY, SMNVEV (reference sequence). With 8 bases removed from V and 4 bases from J, the gap between germline ends came to 14 bases. PCR involved 60 Vbeta and 13 Jbeta primers. Profiling relied on immunoSEQ multiplex PCR, and the TCRdb table lists in-frame clones only, not all of them. This table has some 98,000 clones, about 81% appearing once. The sample comprised PBMCs. The clonotype comes from a man aged 40-49 years in good health and CMV-seronegative. V usage is TRBV27 and J usage is TRBJ1-1; D is perhaps TRBD1 (5 bases). CDR3 sequence: CASRFQRGTEAFF. In nucleotides, the CDR3 is TGTGCCAGCCGATTTCAAAGGGGCACTGAAGCTTTCTTT.